This T cell receptor beta chain was sequenced for a study of cytomegalovirus exposure and HLA in healthy donors. Study findings and constraints: The investigators catalogued some 150 TCR beta chains as cytomegalovirus-associated.

The donors formed part of the approximately 120-subject validation cohort, distinct from the roughly 670-subject first cohort. About this clone: Antigen: not known.

The table came from immunoSEQ multiplex PCR; TCRdb's copy has only in-frame clones and leaves some out. The sample shows some 180,000 clones, about 89% of them seen only once. The specimen sequenced was PBMCs. This receptor was taken from a man aged 25-45 years in good health and CMV-seropositive.

CDR3 loop: CASSPTGWAGELFF. Here the CDR3 DNA reads TGTGCCAGCAGTCCCACAGGGTGGGCCGGGGAGCTGTTTTTT. The chain couples TRBV6-5 to TRBJ2-2; tentative D call: TRBD1 (6 bases). Trimming shortened V by 5 bases and J by 6 bases, and 13 bases separated the two germline ends. Germline lookup yields CDR1 MNHEY and CDR2 SVGAGI. This CDR3 region has 14 residues.